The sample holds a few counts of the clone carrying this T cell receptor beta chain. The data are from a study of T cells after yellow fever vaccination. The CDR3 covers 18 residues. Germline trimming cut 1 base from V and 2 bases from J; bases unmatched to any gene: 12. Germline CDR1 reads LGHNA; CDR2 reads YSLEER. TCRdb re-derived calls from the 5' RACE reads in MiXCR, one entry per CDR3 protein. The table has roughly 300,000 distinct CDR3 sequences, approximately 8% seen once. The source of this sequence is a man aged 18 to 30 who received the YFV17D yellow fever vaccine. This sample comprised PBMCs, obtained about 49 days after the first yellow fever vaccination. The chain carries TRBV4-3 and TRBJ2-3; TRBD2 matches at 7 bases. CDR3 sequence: CASSQGTAGEEPTDTQYF. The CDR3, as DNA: TGCGCCAGCAGCCAAGGCACCGCGGGGGAGGAACCCACAGATACGCAGTATTTT.